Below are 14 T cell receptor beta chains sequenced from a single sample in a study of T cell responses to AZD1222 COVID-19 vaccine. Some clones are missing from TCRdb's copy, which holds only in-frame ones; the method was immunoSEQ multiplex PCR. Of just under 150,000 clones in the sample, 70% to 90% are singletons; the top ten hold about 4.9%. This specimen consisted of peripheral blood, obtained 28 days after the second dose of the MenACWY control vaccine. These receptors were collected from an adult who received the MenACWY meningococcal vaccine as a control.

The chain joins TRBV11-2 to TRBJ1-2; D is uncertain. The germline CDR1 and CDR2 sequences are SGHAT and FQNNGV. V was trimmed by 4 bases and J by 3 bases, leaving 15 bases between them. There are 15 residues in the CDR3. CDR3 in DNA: TGTGCCAGCAGCTCCCCGTTTCCGGGTCACTATGGCTACACCTTC. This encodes CASSSPFPGHYGYTF. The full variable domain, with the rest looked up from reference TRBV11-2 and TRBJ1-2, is EAGVAQSPRYKIIEKRQSVAFWCNPISGHATLYWYQQILGQGPKLLIQFQNNGVVDDSQLPKDRFSAERLKGVDSTLKIQPAKLEDSAVYLCASSSPFPGHYGYTFGSGTRLTVV.

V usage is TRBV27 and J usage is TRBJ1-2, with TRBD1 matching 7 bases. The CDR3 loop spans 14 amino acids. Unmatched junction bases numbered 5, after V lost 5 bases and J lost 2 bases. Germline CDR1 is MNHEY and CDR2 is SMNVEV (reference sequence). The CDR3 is CASSTRGTNYGYTF. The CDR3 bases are TGTGCCAGCAGTACCAGGGGGACCAACTATGGCTACACCTTC.

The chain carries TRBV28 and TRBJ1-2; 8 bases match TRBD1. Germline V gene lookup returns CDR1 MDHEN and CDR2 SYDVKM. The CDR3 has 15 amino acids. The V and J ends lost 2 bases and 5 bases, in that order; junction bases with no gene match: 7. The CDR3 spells CASSLPGGVGYGYTF. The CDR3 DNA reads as TGTGCCAGCAGTTTACCAGGGGGCGTCGGGTATGGCTACACCTTC.

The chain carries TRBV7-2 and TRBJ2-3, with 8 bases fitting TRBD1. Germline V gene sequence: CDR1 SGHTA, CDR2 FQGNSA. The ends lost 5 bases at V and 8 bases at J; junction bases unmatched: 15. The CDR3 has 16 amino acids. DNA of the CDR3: TGTGCCAGCAGCATCCCTGTCGGCAGGGGGCGGGGTACGCAGTATTTT. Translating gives CASSIPVGRGRGTQYF.

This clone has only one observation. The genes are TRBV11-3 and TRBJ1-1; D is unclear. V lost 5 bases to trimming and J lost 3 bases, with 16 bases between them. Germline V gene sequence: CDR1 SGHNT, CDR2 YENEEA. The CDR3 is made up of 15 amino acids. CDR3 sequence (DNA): TGTGCCAGCAGCCCCGGCGGGCTCTCCGACACTGAAGCTTTCTTT. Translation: CASSPGGLSDTEAFF.

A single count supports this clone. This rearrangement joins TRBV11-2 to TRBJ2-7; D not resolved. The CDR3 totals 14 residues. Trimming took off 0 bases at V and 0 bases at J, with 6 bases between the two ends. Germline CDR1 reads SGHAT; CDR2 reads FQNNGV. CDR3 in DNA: TGTGCCAGCAGCTTAGAGAGAGGCTCCTACGAGCAGTACTTC. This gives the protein CASSLERGSYEQYF.

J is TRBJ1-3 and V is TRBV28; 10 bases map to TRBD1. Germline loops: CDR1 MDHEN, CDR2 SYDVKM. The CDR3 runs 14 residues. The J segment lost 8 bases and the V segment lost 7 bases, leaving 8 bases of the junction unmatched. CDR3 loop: CASTQWTGGYTIYF. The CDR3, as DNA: TGTGCCAGCACCCAATGGACAGGGGGGTACACCATATATTTT.

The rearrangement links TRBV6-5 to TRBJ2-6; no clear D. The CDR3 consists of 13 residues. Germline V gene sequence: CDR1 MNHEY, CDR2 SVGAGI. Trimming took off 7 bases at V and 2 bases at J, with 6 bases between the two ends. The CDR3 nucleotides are TGTGCCAGCACACCCGCTGGGGCCAACGTCCTGACTTTC. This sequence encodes CASTPAGANVLTF.

Written as DNA, the CDR3 is TGTGCCAGCAGCTTAAACACACCGGGCCGACTTTCACCCCTCCACTTT. Amino acids: CASSLNTPGRLSPLHF. The chain uses TRBV7-2 and TRBJ1-6; D is uncertain. Trimming took 2 bases from V and 9 from J, leaving 17 bases between them. CDR1 SGHTA and CDR2 FQGNSA come from the germline V gene. The CDR3 has 16 amino acids.

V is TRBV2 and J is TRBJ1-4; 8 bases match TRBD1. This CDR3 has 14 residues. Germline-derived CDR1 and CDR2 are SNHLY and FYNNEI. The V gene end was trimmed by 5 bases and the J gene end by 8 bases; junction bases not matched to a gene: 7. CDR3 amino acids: CASSTRTGREKLFF. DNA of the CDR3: TGTGCCAGCAGTACTCGGACAGGGAGAGAAAAACTGTTTTTT.

CDR3 residues: CASMWGTEAFF. CDR3 DNA: TGTGCCAGCATGTGGGGAACTGAAGCTTTCTTT. The J gene is TRBJ1-1, the V gene TRBV10-3; no clear D. There are 11 residues in the CDR3. V shed 10 bases and J shed 5 bases, with 11 bases lying between them. The germline V gene encodes CDR1 ENHRY and CDR2 SYGVKD.

Here the CDR3 DNA reads TGTGCCAGCAGCTCACATGCCGCTAACTATGGCTACACCTTC. Protein product: CASSSHAANYGYTF. The rearrangement uses TRBV5-4 and TRBJ1-2, with D unresolved. CDR3 length equals 14 residues. The germline V gene encodes CDR1 SGHNT and CDR2 YYREEE (reference sequence). V dropped 3 bases and J dropped 0 bases, with 9 bases sitting between them.

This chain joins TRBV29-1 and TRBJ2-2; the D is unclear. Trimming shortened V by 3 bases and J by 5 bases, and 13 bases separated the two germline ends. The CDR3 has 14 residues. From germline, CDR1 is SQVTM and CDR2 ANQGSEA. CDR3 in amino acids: CSVDPGSPTGELFF. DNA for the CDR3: TGCAGCGTTGACCCCGGGTCCCCAACCGGGGAGCTGTTTTTT.

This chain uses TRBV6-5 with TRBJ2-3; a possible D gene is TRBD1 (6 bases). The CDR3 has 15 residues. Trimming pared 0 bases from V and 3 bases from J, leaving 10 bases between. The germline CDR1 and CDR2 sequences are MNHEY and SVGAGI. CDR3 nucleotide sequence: TGTGCCAGCAGTTACTCGAGGGGGTGGACAGATACGCAGTATTTT. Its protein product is CASSYSRGWTDTQYF.